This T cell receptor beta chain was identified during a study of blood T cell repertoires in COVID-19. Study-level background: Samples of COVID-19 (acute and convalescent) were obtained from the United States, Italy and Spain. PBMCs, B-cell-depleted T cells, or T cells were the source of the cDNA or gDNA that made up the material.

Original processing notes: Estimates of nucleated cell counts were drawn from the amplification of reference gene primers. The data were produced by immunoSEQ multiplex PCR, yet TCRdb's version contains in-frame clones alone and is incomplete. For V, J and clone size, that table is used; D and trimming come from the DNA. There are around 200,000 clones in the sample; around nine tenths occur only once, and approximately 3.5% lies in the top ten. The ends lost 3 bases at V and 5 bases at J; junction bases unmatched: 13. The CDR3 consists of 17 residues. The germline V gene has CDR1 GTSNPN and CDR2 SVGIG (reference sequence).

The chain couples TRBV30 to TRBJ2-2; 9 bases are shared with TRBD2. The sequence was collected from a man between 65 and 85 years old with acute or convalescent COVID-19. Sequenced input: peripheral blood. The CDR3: CAWSEPLSGRGTGELFF. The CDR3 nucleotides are TGTGCCTGGAGCGAGCCCCTTAGCGGGAGAGGGACCGGGGAGCTGTTTTTT. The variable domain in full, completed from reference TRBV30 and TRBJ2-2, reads SQTIHQWPATLVQPVGSPLSLECTVEGTSNPNLYWYRQAAGRGLQLLFYSVGIGQISSEVPQNLSASRPQDRQFILSSKKLLLSDSGFYLCAWSEPLSGRGTGELFFGEGSRLTVL.